This TCR beta chain was observed in a study of blood T cell repertoires in COVID-19. Background on the study: COVID-19 samples collected from the United States, Italy and Spain covered acute and convalescent phases.

V lost 5 bases and J lost 2, with 10 bases in between. Germline V CDR1 and CDR2: SGHAT, FQNNGV. The CDR3 runs to 15 residues. As processed by the authors: Amplified reference gene primers provided the basis for estimating nucleated cell counts. Libraries were prepared by immunoSEQ multiplex PCR; TCRdb keeps only in-frame clonotypes and omits some of them. V and J calls and clone size are as listed in that table; D and trimming were resolved from the DNA. Counted here are tens of thousands of clones, 85% occurring once; the ten biggest clones make up less than 3%. This chain links TRBV11-2 with TRBJ2-6, with D perhaps matching TRBD1 (5 bases). This clonotype originated in a man older than 75 with acute or convalescent COVID-19. The sample consisted of peripheral blood. As DNA, the CDR3 is TGTGCCAGCAGCGTGGGGCTCGCTGGGGCCAACGTCCTGACTTTC. Translating gives CASSVGLAGANVLTF.